This T cell receptor (beta chain) is from a study of cytomegalovirus exposure and HLA in healthy donors. Comment on this clone: Its antigen is as yet unknown.

Study-wide findings and caveats: What TCR beta sequences reportedly achieved was accurate prediction of HLA-A and HLA-B alleles in most subjects.

Both 60 Vbeta primers and 13 Jbeta primers went into the PCR. TCRdb's copy holds only in-frame clones and misses some; the assay was immunoSEQ multiplex PCR. Of over 100,000 clones in the sample, over 70% were seen once. Sequences were obtained from PBMCs. The TCR originated in a woman aged 40 to 50 in good health and CMV-seropositive.

The CDR3 loop is CASSSPGTGGFENKKQYF. The CDR3, as DNA: TGTGCCAGCAGTTCTCCGGGGACAGGGGGATTCGAAAACAAAAAGCAGTACTTC. The V and J genes are TRBV28 and TRBJ2-7, with 11 bases that match TRBD1. After removal of 4 bases from V and 8 bases from J, the junction contained 19 bases not matched to a gene. The germline V gene encodes CDR1 MDHEN and CDR2 SYDVKM. The CDR3 covers 18 residues.